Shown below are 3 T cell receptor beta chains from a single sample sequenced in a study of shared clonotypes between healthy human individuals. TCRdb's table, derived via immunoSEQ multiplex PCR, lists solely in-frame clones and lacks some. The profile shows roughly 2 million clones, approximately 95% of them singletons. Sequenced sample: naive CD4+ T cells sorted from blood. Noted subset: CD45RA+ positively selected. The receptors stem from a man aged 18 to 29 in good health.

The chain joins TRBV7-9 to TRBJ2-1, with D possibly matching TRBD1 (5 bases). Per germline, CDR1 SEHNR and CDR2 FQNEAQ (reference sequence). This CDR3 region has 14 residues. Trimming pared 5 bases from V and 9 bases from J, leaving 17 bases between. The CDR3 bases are TGTGCCAGCAGCCAAAGCCCAGGGAAAAGTGAGCAGTTCTTC. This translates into CASSQSPGKSEQFF.

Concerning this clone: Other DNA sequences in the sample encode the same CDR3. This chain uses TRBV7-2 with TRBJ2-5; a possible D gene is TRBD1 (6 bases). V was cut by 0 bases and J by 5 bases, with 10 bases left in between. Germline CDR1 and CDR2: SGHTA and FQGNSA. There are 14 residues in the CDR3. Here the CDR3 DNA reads TGTGCCAGCAGCTTAGCAGGGGGAAGGGAGACCCAGTACTTC. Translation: CASSLAGGRETQYF.

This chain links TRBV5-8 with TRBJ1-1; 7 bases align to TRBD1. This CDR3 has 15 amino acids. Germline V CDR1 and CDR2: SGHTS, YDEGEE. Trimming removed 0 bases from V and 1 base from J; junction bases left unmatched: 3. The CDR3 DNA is TGTGCCAGCAGCTTGGCCCGGGACAGGAACACTGAAGCTTTCTTT. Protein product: CASSLARDRNTEAFF.